This T cell receptor beta chain was identified during a study of cytomegalovirus exposure and HLA in healthy donors. Findings of the study overall: Cytomegalovirus status was reportedly diagnosed by the classifier with high specificity and sensitivity. A subsequent analysis found that TCR clusters from the first cohort also tended to co-occur in the 110 or so validation repertoires, with 90% to 95% of cluster scores above 0. There were 160 or so TCR beta chains listed as cytomegalovirus-associated.

Per germline, CDR1 LGHNA and CDR2 YNFKEQ. Unmatched junction bases numbered 0, after V lost 3 bases and J lost 1 base. This CDR3 contains 17 residues. The method was immunoSEQ multiplex PCR; TCRdb's version includes in-frame clones alone and lacks a portion of them. The sample holds about 360,000 clones; just over 85% are singletons and the top ten take roughly 0.8%. On this clone: Antigen specificity is unknown.

The material sequenced was PBMCs. The sequence was collected from a woman younger than 35 in good health and CMV-seronegative. V gene TRBV4-2 combines with J gene TRBJ2-2, with 15 bases aligning to TRBD2. CDR3 in DNA: TGTGCCAGCAGCCAGGGACTAGCGGGAGGGAACACCGGGGAGCTGTTTTTT. The encoded protein is CASSQGLAGGNTGELFF.